The 13 T cell receptor beta chains listed next were all sequenced from one sample in a study of beta chain features in type 1 diabetes. Notes on the study in general: All four CD4+ subsets from Type 1 diabetes patients carried moderately but significantly shorter TCRB CDR3s.

Their cognate antigens are unknown. The investigators reverse transcribed all of the isolated RNA, so they sequenced expressed TCRB transcripts. Method: immunoSEQ multiplex PCR; TCRdb's copy keeps in-frame clones and lacks some. The data hold around 250,000 clones, with approximately 15% observed a single time. The sample taken for sequencing was naive CD4+ T cells from blood. The receptors here all came from a man aged 25 to 45 with type 1 diabetes.

V is TRBV5-1 and J is TRBJ1-2; 7 nucleotides line up with TRBD1. The junction had 5 bases not matched to a gene; V was cut back by 0 bases and J by 6 bases. The CDR3 covers 14 residues. The V gene's germline CDR1 is SGHRS and CDR2 YFSETQ. CDR3 bases: TGCGCCAGCAGCTTGGGCGAGACAGGGAATGGCTACACCTTC. Translating it yields CASSLGETGNGYTF.

The sample holds a few counts of this clone. The J gene is TRBJ1-2, the V gene TRBV2; no clear D. With 1 base removed from V and 4 bases from J, the gap between germline ends came to 10 bases. The CDR3 sequence is 14 residues long. CDR1 and CDR2 from the germline V gene are SNHLY and FYNNEI. The CDR3 sequence: CASSEDGKSYGYTF. CDR3 sequence (DNA): TGTGCCAGCAGTGAAGACGGGAAGTCCTATGGCTACACCTTC.

This clone has more than one count but fewer than ten. This rearrangement joins TRBV6-1 to TRBJ2-5, with D perhaps being TRBD1 or TRBD2 (5 bases each). The DNA end favors TRBJ2-7, so the J call may be wrong. The CDR3 consists of 13 residues. Looked up from germline, CDR1 is MNHNS and CDR2 is SASEGT. The CDR3 loop is CASNDRRGYEQYF. DNA of the CDR3: TGTGCCAGCAATGACAGAAGAGGGTACGAGCAGTACTTC.

This clone was detected a few times. This chain connects TRBV30 to TRBJ2-1, with a tentative D call TRBD1 (6 bases). V was cut by 2 bases and J by 0 bases, with 14 bases left in between. The CDR3 consists of 16 residues. CDR1 and CDR2 (germline): GTSNPN, SVGIG (reference sequence). In DNA form, the CDR3 reads TGTGCCTGGAGTCTTCCAGGGGCGGGCTCCTACAATGAGCAGTTCTTC. Translated, it gives CAWSLPGAGSYNEQFF.

This clone was observed a handful of times. The V gene is TRBV5-1, the J gene TRBJ2-3, with a tentative D call TRBD1 (5 bases). The germline gives CDR1 SGHRS, CDR2 YFSETQ. V was clipped by 0 bases and J by 2 bases, with 13 bases between them. The CDR3 is 16 amino acids. CDR3 protein: CASSLDQGPPTDTQYF. In nucleotides, the CDR3 is TGCGCCAGCAGCTTGGATCAGGGTCCCCCCACAGATACGCAGTATTTT.

The sample holds a few counts of this clone. CDR3 nucleotide sequence: TGTGCCAGCAGCATTCGAACTAGCGGGAGTACCGGCTACAATGAGCAGTTCTTC. Protein sequence: CASSIRTSGSTGYNEQFF. The J gene is TRBJ2-1, the V gene TRBV7-6, with 11 bases fitting TRBD2. From germline, CDR1 is SGHVS and CDR2 FNYEAQ. There are 18 residues in the CDR3. The ends lost 5 bases at V and 3 bases at J; junction bases unmatched: 12. Full variable domain (rest looked up from reference TRBV7-6 and TRBJ2-1): GAGVSQSPRYKVTKRGQDVALRCDPISGHVSLYWYRQALGQGPEFLTYFNYEAQQDKSGLPNDRFSAERPEGSISTLTIQRTEQRDSAMYRCASSIRTSGSTGYNEQFFGPGTRLTVL.

This chain uses TRBV6-1 with TRBJ1-5; 8 bases are shared with TRBD1. The V gene end was trimmed by 0 bases and the J gene end by 0 bases; junction bases not matched to a gene: 7. The CDR3 extends over 18 amino acids. The V gene's germline CDR1 is MNHNS and CDR2 SASEGT. The CDR3 DNA reads as TGTGCCAGCAGTGAAGCGCTTCAGGGGGCGTATAGCAATCAGCCCCAGCATTTT. Its protein is CASSEALQGAYSNQPQHF.

Points on this clone: The sample carries other DNA sequences with the same CDR3. The chain joins TRBV5-1 to TRBJ2-5; TRBD1 aligns across 9 bases. V was pared by 4 bases and J by 2 bases, with 3 bases of the junction left unmatched. This CDR3 has 14 residues. Germline V lookup: CDR1 SGHRS, CDR2 YFSETQ. CDR3 bases: TGCGCCAGCAGCCCAGGGACAGGGCAAGAGACCCAGTACTTC. Translated, it gives CASSPGTGQETQYF.

V usage is TRBV7-9 and J usage is TRBJ2-7; TRBD1 is a possible D gene (6 bases). V was trimmed by 5 bases and J by 4 bases, leaving 12 bases between them. The CDR3 spans 13 residues. Per germline, CDR1 SEHNR and CDR2 FQNEAQ (reference sequence). CDR3 nucleotide sequence: TGTGCCAGCAGCGCGGACAGTCGATACGAGCAGTACTTC. Amino acids: CASSADSRYEQYF.

The table lists this clone with a few counts. The chain employs TRBV6-1 and TRBJ2-3; 9 positions match TRBD2. V lost 2 bases, J lost 3 bases, and 9 bases stayed unmatched. The CDR3 extends over 17 amino acids. The V gene's germline CDR1 is MNHNS and CDR2 SASEGT. The CDR3 is CASSENWAGGPTDTQYF. CDR3 in DNA: TGTGCCAGCAGTGAAAACTGGGCGGGAGGGCCAACAGATACGCAGTATTTT.

The chain carries TRBV20-1 and TRBJ1-1; D perhaps matches TRBD1 (5 bases). Germline V gene data show CDR1 as DFQATT and CDR2 as SNEGSKA (reference sequence). The CDR3 has 11 amino acids. In nucleotides, the CDR3 is TGCAGAGGGGCCTCGAACACTGAAGCTTTCTTT. It translates to CRGASNTEAFF.

This rearrangement joins TRBV11-2 to TRBJ2-1, with D perhaps matching TRBD2 (5 bases). V was cut by 1 base and J by 1 base, with 14 bases left in between. CDR3 length: 17 residues. Germline lookup yields CDR1 SGHAT and CDR2 FQNNGV. Written as DNA, the CDR3 is TGTGCCAGCAGCTTAGGGCCGGGAAGTCGGTCCTACAATGAGCAGTTCTTC. This encodes CASSLGPGSRSYNEQFF.

This clone was counted a few times. The chain couples TRBV6-1 to TRBJ2-3, with TRBD1 as a possible D gene (6 bases). The germline CDR1 and CDR2 sequences are MNHNS and SASEGT. CDR3 length: 14 residues. V lost 4 bases and J 3 bases, leaving 11 bases between the germline ends. DNA of the CDR3: TGTGCCAGCAGTGGAACAGGGAGAACAGATACGCAGTATTTT. This translates into CASSGTGRTDTQYF.